The rows below give T cell receptor beta chains drawn from one sample of a study of T cell responses to AZD1222 COVID-19 vaccine. This table comes from immunoSEQ multiplex PCR, and its TCRdb copy is limited to in-frame clones, with some not included. The sample has about 150,000 clones; around nine tenths are singletons. The source was peripheral blood, collected on day 0 of AZD1222 vaccination. The receptor source for this set is an adult in good health. The CDR3 runs from the conserved cysteine through the conserved F or W. D genes are given only for firm matches. Size values are once, few and many counts, or a class for expanded clones, and some rows have none.

.,TRBJ1-5,TRBD1,TRBV3-1/TRBV3-2,TGTGCCAGCAGCCAGGAAACAGGGGGCATGGATCCGCCCCAGCATTTT,CASSQETGGMDPPQHF
once,TRBJ2-3,.,TRBV18,TGTGCCAGCTCACCACGAAGCAGCACAGATACGCAGTATTTT,CASSPRSSTDTQYF
.,TRBJ2-7,TRBD2,TRBV6-5,TGTGCCAGCAGGGGACTAGCGGGGAGCCCCTACGAGCAGTACTTC,CASRGLAGSPYEQYF
.,TRBJ1-3,TRBD1,TRBV19,TGTGCCAGTAGTCCAAGGGGCCGACAGGGCTCTGGAAACACCATATATTTT,CASSPRGRQGSGNTIYF
.,TRBJ1-1,.,TRBV27,TGTGCCAGCAGTCCGGGAAACACTGAAGCTTTCTTT,CASSPGNTEAFF
.,TRBJ2-1,TRBD2,TRBV6-6,TGTGCCAGCAGTTACGGGGGTCTAGCGGGACTGGGTGAGCAGTTCTTC,CASSYGGLAGLGEQFF
once,TRBJ1-1,.,TRBV15,TGTGCCACCAGCAGAGATCCCGGGTCTGAAGCTTTCTTT,CATSRDPGSEAFF
.,TRBJ2-1,.,TRBV6-5,TGTGCCAGCAGTCCCGCCGGGGTGGGCAATGAGCAGTTCTTC,CASSPAGVGNEQFF
.,TRBJ1-2,.,TRBV19,TGTGCCAGTAGTCTCGGCTATGGCTACACCTTC,CASSLGYGYTF
.,TRBJ2-1,.,TRBV10-3,TGTGCAGCCGGGGGAGGCTCCTACAATGAGCAGTTCTTC,CAAGGGSYNEQFF
.,TRBJ2-5,TRBD1,TRBV15,TGTGCCACGACGTCCGGGACAGGGAGCCTCCAAGAGACCCAGTACTTC,CATTSGTGSLQETQYF
.,TRBJ2-5,.,TRBV11-2,TGTGCCAGCAGCTTAGAGCGCGCCGAGACCCAGTACTTC,CASSLERAETQYF
.,TRBJ1-5,TRBD1,TRBV15,TGTGCCACCAGCAGAAGGACAGGGGGATATCAGCCCCAGCATTTT,CATSRRTGGYQPQHF
.,TRBJ2-1,TRBD2,TRBV3-1/TRBV3-2,TGTGCCAGCAGCCCCGGGGGACTAGGGCAGTTCTTC,CASSPGGLGQFF
.,TRBJ2-2,.,TRBV7-9,TGTGCCAGCAGCTTATACGGACCCACGTCCGGGGAGCTGTTTTTT,CASSLYGPTSGELFF
.,TRBJ1-1,TRBD1,TRBV11-1,TGTGCCAGCAGCCTAGACAGGGTGAACACTGAAGCTTTCTTT,CASSLDRVNTEAFF
.,TRBJ2-2,TRBD2,TRBV6-5,TGTGCCAGCACCCGGGCGGGAGGGGCCGGGGAGCTGTTTTTT,CASTRAGGAGELFF
.,TRBJ1-4,TRBD1,TRBV12-3/TRBV12-4,TGTGCCAGCTCATTTACAGGGGGGTCGGAACTGTTTTTT,CASSFTGGSELFF
.,TRBJ2-2,.,TRBV7-3,TGTGCCAGCAGCTTAACCCGGGCGAACACCGGGGAGCTGTTTTTT,CASSLTRANTGELFF
.,TRBJ2-3,TRBD2,TRBV3-1/TRBV3-2,TGTGCCAGCAGCCGTTCAGGGCGGGAGAGAGATACGCAGTATTTT,CASSRSGRERDTQYF
once,TRBJ2-5,.,TRBV12-3/TRBV12-4,TGTGCCAGCAGTTCTTTCATGCGAGAGACCCAGTACTTC,CASSSFMRETQYF
.,TRBJ2-7,TRBD2,TRBV5-4,TGTGCCAGCAGCTCTAGCGGGAGGCCCGACTACGAGCAGTACTTC,CASSSSGRPDYEQYF
.,TRBJ1-5,.,TRBV7-6,TGTGCCAGCAGCTTAGAGGACGATAGCAATCAGCCCCAGCATTTT,CASSLEDDSNQPQHF
few,TRBJ1-2,.,TRBV9,TGTGCCAGCAGCGTGCGAGGGTCCTACACCTTC,CASSVRGSYTF
.,TRBJ2-7,.,TRBV11-3,TGTGCCAGCAGCTTAGAACAGGGCTACGAGCAGTACTTC,CASSLEQGYEQYF
.,TRBJ1-4,.,TRBV30,TGTGCCTTTTCAAGGGGGGACGCCAGGCCAACTAATGAAAAACTGTTTTTT,CAFSRGDARPTNEKLFF
few,TRBJ1-2,.,TRBV5-1,TGCGCCAGCAGCTTGGGGCAACGGGACATTAAGAACTATGGCTACACCTTC,CASSLGQRDIKNYGYTF